This entry describes one T cell receptor (beta chain). This clonotype was seen ten or more times. There is no known antigen for this receptor. No much larger clonotype is one base removed from it; base qualities were not supplied. This entry is derived from a study of human T cells and chemical hapten exposure (dated by TCRdb to the early 2020s). General notes on the study: For sensitization, 2% DPC in acetone was applied to an approximately 2 cm by approximately 2 cm area of upper inner arm skin. The mostly female patient cohort included alopecia areata with under or over 50% scalp involvement, alopecia totalis and alopecia universalis. For TCR sequencing, blood came from 25 to 35 alopecia patients at anywhere from one to four time points (pre-sensitization, 2, 6 and 24 weeks). The study tracked peripheral blood TCR repertoire changes in vivo during primary and secondary sensitization to the hapten diphenylcyclopropenone (DPC) in alopecia patients. Blood samples were taken from patients before sensitization (week 0) and at 2, 6 and about 24 weeks after DPC sensitization. Libraries were pooled for sequencing, and variation in per-sample TCR yields was attributed mainly to small differences in library volumes within the pool. Patch testing on the upper back used Finn chambers containing 0.01% DPC, with scoring done after 6 days according to International Contact Dermatitis Research Group standards. Throughout the study period of around 24 weeks, patients also received therapeutic DPC doses to the scalp every week. General study outcomes and caveats: Because every patient had alopecia, a presumed autoimmune disease, the patients' immune response might differ from that of healthy individuals. After repeated subsampling, the strength of the expansion versus patch-test correlation and the threshold at which it became significant changed. The number of TCRs above 1 in 1000 frequency did not change with DPC sensitization; there was no evidence of global repertoire structure alterations. Expanded TCRs formed significantly more large CDR3 similarity clusters than pre-sensitization or healthy control sets, consistent with antigen-driven responses. The number of PT1 expanded TCRs positively correlated with patch test score, significant at thresholds 8, 16 and 32 but not 4.

CDR1 MNHEY and CDR2 SMNVEV were looked up in the germline V gene (reference sequence). Cut back by 4 bases and 0 bases, the V and J ends lie 4 bases apart. The cysteine opens and the phenylalanine closes a CDR3 of 12 amino acids. Only CDR3 DNA is held: 36 bases, read in frame from base 1. Receptor amplification or capture employed RACE. Sequencing was performed on a NextSeq 500. During library preparation, unique molecular identifiers were attached to individual cDNA molecules so that TCRs could be counted in a quantitative, reproducible way. For every blood RNA sample, sequencing covered both the TCR alpha and TCR beta chains. Per the source publication's procedure: Samples had a median of about 96,000 TCRs, with a range from roughly 23,224 to 750,000. V, J and CDR3 annotation of the TCR reads was carried out using the Decombinator software suite. To make PS versus PT1 abundance plots, every sample was subsampled to the same number of TCRs (28,000). TCRs were defined as expanded if absent before sensitization and observed at least eight times at the 2-week time point. TCRdb redid the processing of the public reads, applying fastp at Q25 and MiXCR, and retained in-frame beta chains. Rows with a matching CDR3 protein are joined into one entry that keeps the most common DNA and genes. The authors' filters were not applied to this entry. The sample table shows 80,000 to 100,000 distinct CDR3 sequences, and 9.5% to 14% are seen once. Jointly, the top ten make up about 4% of the sample.

Read against the paper, the sample's time point label means: patch test 3, about 24 weeks after DPC sensitization. This specimen's treatment or condition label, per the study, means: therapeutic diphenylcyclopropenone sensitization with weekly scalp DPC. Blood at each patch-test visit was drawn before the patch test was applied. Eligible patients were aged 18 to 70, diagnosed with alopecia, deemed suitable for DPC therapy, and excluded if pregnant. Unfractionated whole blood was collected in Tempus Blood RNA tubes, and total RNA was extracted from that blood. The sequence was obtained from a woman between 50 and 59 years old with alopecia areata. Some clones in this sample may be carry-over from other donors' samples. The chain joins TRBV27 to TRBJ2-7; no D segment can be confidently identified. The input for sequencing was whole blood, taken in connection with sensitization to the hapten diphenylcyclopropenone (DPC). In nucleotide form, the sequence is TGTGCCAGCAGTTCCCCCTCCTACGAGCAGTACTTC. Protein translation: CASSSPSYEQYF.